The text below deals with one TCR beta chain. The antigen is undetermined. The sample comes from a study of T cell responses to AZD1222 COVID-19 vaccine. Study-wide points: Among those given AZD1222, only 6 or 7 were seropositive at baseline. In a largely white British group with more females than males, clonal diversity was possibly underestimated. Elevations in Spike-specific TCR breadth and depth followed administration of two AZD1222 doses.

Profiling relied on immunoSEQ multiplex PCR, and the TCRdb table lists in-frame clones only, not all of them. This table holds about 150,000 clones, approximately 87% found once. This clonotype was obtained from an adult in good health. Specimen: peripheral blood, collected on day 0 of MenACWY control vaccination.

The CDR3 spells CAGGRVVNYGYTF. The CDR3 nucleotides read TGTGCCGGGGGTCGGGTCGTCAACTATGGCTACACCTTC. J is TRBJ1-2 and V is TRBV30; D is perhaps TRBD1 (5 bases). CDR1 and CDR2 (germline): GTSNPN, SVGIG (reference sequence). V lost 8 bases and J lost 2, with 15 bases in between. The CDR3 has 13 residues. The full variable domain, in which reference TRBV30 and TRBJ1-2 provide the parts outside the CDR3, is SQTIHQWPATLVQPVGSPLSLECTVEGTSNPNLYWYRQAAGRGLQLLFYSVGIGQISSEVPQNLSASRPQDRQFILSSKKLLLSDSGFYLCAGGRVVNYGYTFGSGTRLTVV.